This passage covers 29 T cell receptor beta chains from one sample sequenced in a study of CD8+CD57+ T cells in acquired aplastic anemia. In patients chosen for sequencing, flow cytometry had shown CD8+CD57+ cell expansion. Genomic DNA was employed as the template in profiling TCR beta VDJ and CDR3. TCRdb analysed the reads with MiXCR anew, one entry per CDR3 protein. The sample consists of 200,000 to 250,000 distinct CDR3 sequences, roughly 53% of them appearing once. Sequencing used sorted CD4+, CD8+, or CD8+CD57+ T cells (not recorded which) from PBMCs. The origin of the receptors is a human donor with aplastic anemia.

This clonotype was observed a handful of times. The chain has TRBV20-1 and TRBJ2-2; D tentatively fits TRBD1 or TRBD2 (7 bases each). The CDR3 covers 14 residues. CDR1 is DFQATT, CDR2 SNEGSKA, per germline (reference sequence). V gave up 0 bases and J gave up 7 bases, with 12 bases separating them. CDR3 sequence (DNA): TGCAGTGCTAGAGAGGGCAGGGGGGGCGGGGAGCTGTTTTTT. As protein: CSAREGRGGGELFF.

The rearrangement links TRBV7-7 to TRBJ2-3, with no clear D. V was cut by 1 base and J by 2 bases, with 7 bases left in between. Looked up from germline, CDR1 is SSHAT and CDR2 is FNYEAQ (reference sequence). This CDR3 contains 14 residues. As DNA, the CDR3 is TGTGCCAGCAGCTTAGGGATGACCACAGATACGCAGTATTTT. It specifies CASSLGMTTDTQYF. Together with reference TRBV7-7 and TRBJ2-3, the CDR3 gives the full variable domain: GAGVSQSPRYKVTKRGQDVTLRCDPISSHATLYWYQQALGQGPEFLTYFNYEAQPDKSGLPSDRFSAERPEGSISTLTIQRTEQRDSAMYRCASSLGMTTDTQYFGPGTRLTVL.

This clonotype was detected many times. V gene TRBV14 combines with J gene TRBJ2-1; the match to TRBD2 covers 8 bases. The CDR3 is made up of 18 amino acids. Trimming cost V 2 bases and J 3 bases; bases outside gene matches: 12. CDR1 SGHDN and CDR2 FVKESK come from the germline V gene. The CDR3 bases are TGTGCCAGCAGCCAAAACCTTGGCGGGGGGACCCTCTACAATGAGCAGTTCTTC. This sequence encodes CASSQNLGGGTLYNEQFF. The whole variable domain, remainder taken from reference TRBV14 and TRBJ2-1, is EAGVTQFPSHSVIEKGQTVTLRCDPISGHDNLYWYRRVMGKEIKFLLHFVKESKQDESGMPNNRFLAERTGGTYSTLKVQPAELEDSGVYFCASSQNLGGGTLYNEQFFGPGTRLTVL.

The V and J genes are TRBV29-1 and TRBJ2-1; the D is unclear. The germline CDR1 and CDR2 sequences are SQVTM and ANQGSEA. The CDR3 is made up of 11 amino acids. V shed 7 bases and J shed 3 bases, with 7 bases lying between them. DNA of the CDR3: TGCAGCGCGGACCGCTACAATGAGCAGTTCTTC. Translation: CSADRYNEQFF.

This clonotype was detected ten times or more. The rearrangement links TRBV12-3 or TRBV12-4 to TRBJ1-1; 8 bases line up with TRBD1. V lost 5 bases to trimming and J lost 1 base; unmatched junction nucleotides: 6. The CDR3 loop spans 15 amino acids. The CDR3 coding sequence is TGTGCCAGCAGTGAACAGACAGGGGAGAACACTGAAGCTTTCTTT. It yields the protein CASSEQTGENTEAFF.

This clonotype was detected ten times or more. The chain combines TRBV19 with TRBJ1-6; TRBD1 matches at 9 bases. The CDR3 covers 17 residues. The V gene's germline CDR1 is LNHDA and CDR2 SQIVND (reference sequence). The junction had 13 bases not matched to a gene; V was cut back by 4 bases and J by 9 bases. CDR3 residues: CASSTSRLTGGGSPLHF. For the CDR3, the DNA is TGTGCCAGTAGTACAAGCCGCCTTACAGGGGGCGGTTCACCCCTCCACTTT.

V usage is TRBV12-3 or TRBV12-4 and J usage is TRBJ1-4, with D uncertain. The CDR3 loop spans 13 amino acids. For the CDR3, the DNA is TGTGCTAGTGGTTTAGCGCAGGATGAAAAACTGTTTTTT. Amino acids: CASGLAQDEKLFF.

This clonotype was observed a few times. V usage is TRBV2 and J usage is TRBJ2-7; the D is unclear. The germline CDR1 and CDR2 sequences are SNHLY and FYNNEI. This CDR3 comprises 13 residues. The V end was cut by 2 bases, the J end by 7 bases, with 12 bases between. CDR3 sequence (DNA): TGTGCCAGCAGTGAAATGAACACCGGGGAGCAGTACTTC. This translates into CASSEMNTGEQYF.

The chain couples TRBV10-3 to TRBJ1-2, with D unresolved. CDR3 length equals 13 residues. Germline assignment: CDR1 ENHRY and CDR2 SYGVKD. Between the trimmed V and J ends, which lost 4 bases and 12 bases, there was a span of 18 bases. CDR3: CAISGSVISGNTF. DNA for the CDR3: TGTGCCATCAGTGGGTCGGTCATCTCTGGAAACACCTTC.

A remark on this clonotype: This may come from a read error, since a much larger clone is one base off. CDR3 coding DNA: TGTGCCAGCAGCCAAGTGTCCTATAATCCACCCCTCCACTTT. Encoded protein: CASSQVSYNPPLHF. The J gene is TRBJ1-6, the V gene TRBV3-1, with D uncertain. The germline V gene encodes CDR1 LGHDT and CDR2 YNNKEL (reference sequence). There are 14 residues in the CDR3.

The V and J genes are TRBV27 and TRBJ1-6, with D uncertain. Trimming removed 4 bases from V and 13 bases from J, with 11 bases in between. This CDR3 has 12 amino acids. Germline CDR1 MNHEY, CDR2 SMNVEV (reference sequence). Written as DNA, the CDR3 is TGTGCCAGCAGTTCCTTCGGGTCGCCCCTCCACTTT. It encodes CASSSFGSPLHF.

J is TRBJ2-5 and V is TRBV7-6, with D possibly being TRBD1 (5 bases). Germline lookup yields CDR1 SGHVS and CDR2 FNYEAQ. Trimming removed 8 bases at V and 4 bases at J, with 11 bases between. The CDR3 loop spans 12 amino acids. CDR3 residues: CASRRQGETQYF. The DNA of the CDR3 is TGTGCCAGCCGGCGGCAGGGAGAGACCCAGTACTTC.

This clonotype was recorded at least ten times. This chain links TRBV20-1 with TRBJ1-6; D gene unclear. The germline V and J ends were trimmed by 1 base and 9 bases, with 16 bases remaining between them. Germline V CDR1 and CDR2: DFQATT, SNEGSKA (reference sequence). CDR3 length: 15 amino acids. CDR3 DNA: TGCAGTGCTAGAGGTCCGGGAATGAGAGGTTCACCCCTCCACTTT. It specifies CSARGPGMRGSPLHF.

The chain has TRBV15 and TRBJ2-3; no definite D call. The CDR3 extends over 12 amino acids. The germline CDR1 and CDR2 sequences are LNHNV and YYDKDF (reference sequence). V was pared by 6 bases and J by 2 bases, with 6 bases between. CDR3 sequence reads: CATRTITDTQYF. DNA for the CDR3: TGTGCCACCAGGACAATCACAGATACGCAGTATTTT.

Concerning this clonotype: The junction and the germline gene differ at one end; a read error may be behind it. The chain joins TRBV20-1 to TRBJ2-3, with 7 bases fitting TRBD2. Germline assignment: CDR1 DFQATT and CDR2 SNEGSKA (reference sequence). The CDR3 sequence is 15 residues long. The CDR3 loop is CSASPGGGLTDTQYF. The DNA for the CDR3 is TGCAGTGCTAGCCCTGGGGGGGGACTCACAGATACACAGTATTTT.

This clonotype was seen repeatedly, ten times or more. The chain couples TRBV20-1 to TRBJ1-6; D might be TRBD1 (5 bases). Germline CDR1 DFQATT, CDR2 SNEGSKA (reference sequence). This CDR3 contains 13 residues. The V end was cut by 6 bases, the J end by 8 bases, with 14 bases between. CDR3 in amino acids: CSAQGFGDSPLHF. The CDR3 nucleotides read TGCAGTGCCCAGGGTTTCGGGGATTCACCCCTCCACTTT.

There are many counts of this clonotype. V is TRBV7-9 and J is TRBJ1-4; no definite D call. CDR3 length: 14 residues. Germline assignment: CDR1 SEHNR and CDR2 FQNEAQ (reference sequence). V shed 0 bases and J shed 4 bases, with 6 bases lying between them. For the CDR3, the DNA is TGTGCCAGCAGCTTAGCAACCGATAATGAAAAACTGTTTTTT. Translated, it gives CASSLATDNEKLFF.

V and J are TRBV18 and TRBJ2-7, with TRBD1 matching 9 bases. Germline assignment: CDR1 KGHSH and CDR2 LQKENI. The CDR3 consists of 17 residues. Losses at the gene ends were 0 bases for V and 6 bases for J; bases not matched to a gene: 12. CDR3 sequence (DNA): TGTGCCAGCTCACCACCTGGGTCGGGACAGGGTATAGGCGAGCAGTACTTC. Translation: CASSPPGSGQGIGEQYF.

In its sample, this clonotype was seen a few times. The chain combines TRBV3-1 with TRBJ2-3, with a possible D match to TRBD1 (6 bases). The germline gives CDR1 LGHDT, CDR2 YNNKEL (reference sequence). Trimming pared 3 bases from V and 0 bases from J, leaving 10 bases between. The CDR3 spans 15 residues. CDR3 amino acids: CASSHRTVSTDTQYF. CDR3 nucleotides: TGTGCCAGCAGCCATAGGACAGTTAGCACAGATACGCAGTATTTT.

There are many counts of this clonotype. This chain connects TRBV4-1 to TRBJ1-5, with D maybe TRBD1 (5 bases). V was shortened by 0 bases and J by 7 bases, with 13 bases between the two germline ends. The CDR3 spans 15 residues. CDR1 is MGHRA and CDR2 is YSYEKL in the germline V gene. The CDR3 nucleotides are TGCGCCAGCAGCCAAGAGGGGCAGGGATCCCAGCCCCAGCATTTT. Translation: CASSQEGQGSQPQHF.

This clonotype was seen at least ten times. The chain combines TRBV20-1 with TRBJ2-1, with 14 nucleotides matching TRBD2. This CDR3 comprises 16 residues. The junction had 14 bases not matched to a gene; V was cut back by 7 bases and J by 9 bases. Germline CDR1 reads DFQATT; CDR2 reads SNEGSKA (reference sequence). The CDR3 sequence is CSVPSPTSGRASEQFF. In nucleotides, the CDR3 is TGCAGTGTCCCATCGCCGACTAGCGGGAGGGCTAGTGAGCAGTTCTTC.

In this sample, this clonotype turned up a few times. V and J are TRBV5-1 and TRBJ2-5, with a possible D match to TRBD2 (7 bases). CDR1 and CDR2 (germline): SGHRS, YFSETQ. CDR3 length: 15 amino acids. V dropped 4 bases and J dropped 3 bases, with 16 bases sitting between them. The CDR3 sequence: CASSGGGGGEETQYF. The CDR3 nucleotides are TGCGCCAGCAGCGGGGGCGGGGGAGGCGAAGAGACCCAGTACTTC.

In this sample, this clonotype turned up many times. The chain has TRBV5-1 and TRBJ2-7; 7 bases align to TRBD1. The ends lost 3 bases at V and 2 bases at J; junction bases unmatched: 8. Germline V CDR1 and CDR2: SGHRS, YFSETQ. The CDR3 contains 15 residues. The CDR3 DNA follows: TGCGCCAGCAGCTCGACAGGGCTCTGGGCCTACGAGCAGTACTTC. Translating gives CASSSTGLWAYEQYF.

V gene TRBV7-2 combines with J gene TRBJ1-6, with D perhaps matching TRBD1 (5 bases). The germline gives CDR1 SGHTA, CDR2 FQGNSA. The V end lost 4 bases, the J end lost 5 bases, and 9 bases lay between the germline ends. CDR3 length: 14 residues. CDR3 sequence reads: CASSSPGHNSPLHF. The CDR3 nucleotides read TGTGCCAGCAGCTCCCCGGGACATAATTCACCCCTCCACTTT.

This clonotype was recorded a few times. This chain connects TRBV28 to TRBJ1-3, with D possibly being TRBD1 (5 bases). Germline lookup yields CDR1 MDHEN and CDR2 SYDVKM. The CDR3 runs to 14 residues. Here the CDR3 reads CAAGGWSSGNTIYF. The DNA for the CDR3 is TGTGCGGCCGGGGGGTGGAGCTCTGGAAACACCATATATTTT.

The chain joins TRBV7-2 to TRBJ2-3, with a weak D call TRBD2 (6 bases). V gave up 4 bases and J gave up 4 bases, with 21 bases separating them. The CDR3 spans 17 residues. In germline, CDR1 is SGHTA, CDR2 FQGNSA. This chain's CDR3 is CASSSWVGGDWADTQYF. In DNA, the CDR3 is TGTGCCAGCAGCTCATGGGTAGGCGGGGATTGGGCAGATACGCAGTATTTT.

This clonotype was seen a single time. The V call is TRBV7-8, the J call TRBJ2-7; no clear D gene. V dropped 5 bases and J dropped 10 bases, with 12 bases sitting between them. The CDR3 extends over 11 amino acids. Looked up from germline, CDR1 is SGHVS and CDR2 is FQNEAQ. CDR3 amino acids: CASSLTESQYF. As DNA, the CDR3 is TGTGCCAGCAGCCTTACTGAGAGTCAGTACTTC.

This clonotype occurred many times. The chain joins TRBV9 to TRBJ1-1, with TRBD1 matching 7 bases. There are 15 residues in the CDR3. From germline, CDR1 is SGDLS and CDR2 YYNGEE. J lost 1 base, V lost 5 bases, and 8 bases had no gene match. Here the CDR3 reads CASSQTGQSNTEAFF. The CDR3 bases are TGTGCCAGCAGTCAAACGGGACAGTCGAACACTGAAGCTTTCTTT.

The CDR3 is CASSQDTQGNYGYTF. CDR3 DNA: TGTGCCAGCAGCCAAGACACACAGGGAAACTATGGCTACACCTTC. The V call is TRBV7-3, the J call TRBJ1-2; D perhaps matches TRBD1 (6 bases). Per germline, CDR1 SGHTA and CDR2 FQGTGA. V was cut by 5 bases and J by 2 bases, with 15 bases left in between. CDR3 length: 15 amino acids.